This entry lists 23 T cell receptor beta chains sequenced from one sample in a study of immune evolution from preneoplasia to lung adenocarcinoma. Repertoires were generated with immunoSEQ multiplex PCR, while TCRdb's copy carries only in-frame clones and drops some. Here the sample spans around 5,000 clones, 75% to 85% being singletons. The sequenced sample consisted of FFPE minimally invasive lung adenocarcinoma tissue. Receptors originate from a person between 65 and 79 years old with lung adenocarcinoma.

This clone has more than one count but fewer than ten. This rearrangement joins TRBV27 to TRBJ1-1; D is ambiguous. The CDR3 has 13 residues. From germline, CDR1 is MNHEY and CDR2 SMNVEV (reference sequence). Trimming stripped 6 bases from V and 4 bases from J, with 12 bases between. The CDR3 reads CASSHIPLTEAFF. The CDR3 DNA follows: TGTGCCAGCAGCCACATACCCCTCACTGAAGCTTTCTTT.

The CDR3 sequence: CASSLDGSPYYEQYF. DNA for the CDR3: TGCGCCAGCAGCTTGGATGGGTCCCCCTACTACGAGCAGTACTTC. The chain couples TRBV5-1 to TRBJ2-7; the D is unclear. This CDR3 is built from 15 residues. V was trimmed by 0 bases and J by 3 bases, leaving 13 bases between them. Germline loops: CDR1 SGHRS, CDR2 YFSETQ.

The J gene is TRBJ2-3, the V gene TRBV6-1; no reliable D call. This CDR3 is built from 14 residues. CDR1 is MNHNS, CDR2 SASEGT, per germline. V lost 7 bases, J lost 1 base, and 12 bases lay in between. In nucleotides, the CDR3 is TGTGCCAGCATTCATACTGGGGGCACAGATACGCAGTATTTT. This sequence encodes CASIHTGGTDTQYF.

V usage is TRBV5-4 and J usage is TRBJ1-4; D call uncertain. Trimming shortened V by 4 bases and J by 7 bases, and 11 bases separated the two germline ends. Germline V CDR1 and CDR2: SGHNT, YYREEE (reference sequence). This CDR3 comprises 13 residues. CDR3 nucleotides: TGTGCCAGCAGCCCGGAGGAGGGTGAAAAACTGTTTTTT. This sequence encodes CASSPEEGEKLFF.

The CDR3 DNA is TGTGCCAGCAGCTTACGGCTAGCTACTTTCACAGATACGCAGTATTTT. Translating it yields CASSLRLATFTDTQYF. The chain employs TRBV11-2 and TRBJ2-3, with a weak D call TRBD2 (5 bases). Trimming removed 2 bases from V and 2 bases from J, with 14 bases in between. Germline values: CDR1 SGHAT, CDR2 FQNNGV. The CDR3 loop spans 16 amino acids.

This clone was seen only a few times. V gene TRBV18 combines with J gene TRBJ1-1; no clear D. CDR1 and CDR2 from the germline V gene are KGHSH and LQKENI. CDR3 size: 13 residues. Trimming pared 2 bases from V and 2 bases from J, leaving 6 bases between. CDR3 amino acids: CASSPGLNTEAFF. The CDR3, as DNA: TGTGCCAGCTCACCAGGGCTCAACACTGAAGCTTTCTTT.

This chain joins TRBV6-1 and TRBJ2-7, with 10 bases lining up with TRBD1. J gave up 0 bases and V 1 base, and 0 bases lay outside the gene matches. Germline V gene sequence: CDR1 MNHNS, CDR2 SASEGT. This CDR3 comprises 15 residues. The DNA of the CDR3 is TGTGCCAGCAGTGAAGGGACAGGGGGCTCCTACGAGCAGTACTTC. Protein: CASSEGTGGSYEQYF.

On this clone: Other DNA sequences of this sample code for an identical CDR3. This chain links TRBV4-2 with TRBJ2-7; 8 bases are a match to TRBD2. With V trimmed by 0 bases and J by 4 bases, 8 bases remained unmatched. CDR1 is LGHNA and CDR2 is YNFKEQ in the germline V gene. This CDR3 has 16 amino acids. CDR3 bases: TGTGCCAGCAGCCAAGAACCTGGACTAGCCGGATACGAGCAGTACTTC. Residues: CASSQEPGLAGYEQYF.

This chain connects TRBV11-2 to TRBJ2-1; D is undetermined. The CDR3 is made up of 14 amino acids. V was trimmed by 2 bases and J by 7 bases, leaving 12 bases between them. The V gene's germline CDR1 is SGHAT and CDR2 FQNNGV. CDR3 in DNA: TGTGCCAGCAGCTTATCGCTCGTTGGGAATGAGCAGTTCTTC. This sequence encodes CASSLSLVGNEQFF.

This chain uses TRBV19 with TRBJ1-5; D is ambiguous. The ends were cut back, 5 bases at V and 5 bases at J, with 7 bases in the middle. CDR3 size: 12 residues. Germline CDR1 reads LNHDA; CDR2 reads SQIVND (reference sequence). The CDR3 region is CASSERDQPQHF. DNA of the CDR3: TGTGCCAGTAGTGAAAGGGATCAGCCCCAGCATTTT.

This clone was recorded a few times. V usage is TRBV18 and J usage is TRBJ1-1; D is possibly TRBD1 (5 bases). The CDR3 loop spans 13 amino acids. V was shortened by 2 bases and J by 8 bases, with 12 bases between the two germline ends. The V gene's germline CDR1 is KGHSH and CDR2 LQKENI. CDR3 protein: CASSPLQGGEAFF. In nucleotides, the CDR3 is TGTGCCAGCTCACCATTGCAGGGAGGGGAAGCTTTCTTT.

The gene calls are TRBV11-3 and TRBJ1-1; no clear D. The V and J ends lost 0 bases and 4 bases respectively, with 3 bases between them. CDR3 size: 12 residues. Per the germline V gene, CDR1 is SGHNT and CDR2 is YENEEA. For the CDR3, the DNA is TGTGCCAGCAGCTTAGAGGCCACTGAAGCTTTCTTT. Translation: CASSLEATEAFF.

This clone is a singleton in its sample. The chain links TRBV5-1 to TRBJ1-4, with D unresolved. The CDR3 contains 11 residues. Germline loops: CDR1 SGHRS, CDR2 YFSETQ. V was cut by 2 bases and J by 7 bases, with 3 bases left in between. CDR3 nucleotides: TGCGCCAGCAGCTTTGGTGAAAAACTGTTTTTT. Translation gives CASSFGEKLFF.

The chain is built from TRBV2 and TRBJ1-5; D is uncertain. Germline V lookup: CDR1 SNHLY, CDR2 FYNNEI. The CDR3 length is 12 residues. V gave up 6 bases and J gave up 1 base, with 4 bases separating them. The CDR3 DNA reads as TGTGCCAGCAGCGCCAGCAATCAGCCCCAGCATTTT. It codes for CASSASNQPQHF. Using reference TRBV2 and TRBJ1-5 for the parts outside the CDR3, the full variable domain is EPEVTQTPSHQVTQMGQEVILRCVPISNHLYFYWYRQILGQKVEFLVSFYNNEISEKSEIFDDQFSVERPDGSNFTLKIRSTKLEDSAMYFCASSASNQPQHFGDGTRLSIL.

This clone was seen once. CDR3 in DNA: TGTGCCAGCAGCTTGGGGAGTGGACAGACCTATGGCTACACCTTC. Its translation: CASSLGSGQTYGYTF. This sequence joins TRBV7-9 and TRBJ1-2; D might be TRBD1 (6 bases). Germline V gene lookup returns CDR1 SEHNR and CDR2 FQNEAQ (reference sequence). The length of the CDR3 is 15 residues. Trimming left V 3 bases short and J 4 bases short, with 15 bases between. The whole variable domain, remainder taken from reference TRBV7-9 and TRBJ1-2, is DTGVSQNPRHKITKRGQNVTFRCDPISEHNRLYWYRQTLGQGPEFLTYFQNEAQLEKSRLLSDRFSAERPKGSFSTLEIQRTEQGDSAMYLCASSLGSGQTYGYTFGSGTRLTVV.

This clone was picked up one time. The genes are TRBV19 and TRBJ2-1; perhaps TRBD2 as D (6 bases). Germline values: CDR1 LNHDA, CDR2 SQIVND (reference sequence). The CDR3 sequence is 15 residues long. V lost 5 bases and J lost 4, with 15 bases in between. The CDR3 loop is CASSPPSEGYNEQFF. In DNA, the CDR3 is TGTGCCAGTAGTCCACCGTCGGAGGGGTACAATGAGCAGTTCTTC.

The gene calls are TRBV9 and TRBJ1-1, with D possibly being TRBD1 (5 bases). The CDR3 length is 14 residues. The ends were cut back, 0 bases at V and 5 bases at J, with 11 bases in the middle. CDR1 SGDLS and CDR2 YYNGEE come from the germline V gene. CDR3 coding DNA: TGTGCCAGCAGCGTAGGTCGGGGCAGGACTGAAGCTTTCTTT. The encoded protein is CASSVGRGRTEAFF.

Points on this clone: The same CDR3 arises from other DNA sequences in this sample as well. The chain has TRBV30 and TRBJ1-1, with D possibly TRBD1 on 6 matching bases. The germline V gene encodes CDR1 GTSNPN and CDR2 SVGIG (reference sequence). This CDR3 has 16 amino acids. Trimming removed 1 base from V and 0 bases from J, with 15 bases in between. The CDR3 is CAWSGGETGVNTEAFF. Here the CDR3 DNA reads TGTGCCTGGAGTGGTGGAGAGACAGGCGTGAACACTGAAGCTTTCTTT. The variable domain in full, completed from reference TRBV30 and TRBJ1-1, reads SQTIHQWPATLVQPVGSPLSLECTVEGTSNPNLYWYRQAAGRGLQLLFYSVGIGQISSEVPQNLSASRPQDRQFILSSKKLLLSDSGFYLCAWSGGETGVNTEAFFGQGTRLTVV.

This clone was counted a few times. The V call is TRBV11-2, the J call TRBJ1-1; D perhaps matches TRBD1 (5 bases). Germline V gene data show CDR1 as SGHAT and CDR2 as FQNNGV. V lost 3 bases and J lost 1, with 12 bases in between. The CDR3 covers 15 residues. The CDR3 DNA sequence: TGTGCCAGCAGCTTGAGAAACGGGGGGAACACTGAAGCTTTCTTT. Translation: CASSLRNGGNTEAFF.

V and J are TRBV5-1 and TRBJ2-7; TRBD2 matches 11 bases. The V gene end was trimmed by 0 bases and the J gene end by 4 bases; junction bases not matched to a gene: 6. This CDR3 is 16 amino acids long. Germline V CDR1 and CDR2: SGHRS, YFSETQ. The CDR3 sequence: CASSLVLAGAGYEQYF. The CDR3 coding sequence is TGCGCCAGCAGCTTGGTACTAGCGGGAGCTGGTTACGAGCAGTACTTC.

V usage is TRBV28 and J usage is TRBJ2-7; no clear D. This CDR3 is 11 amino acids long. Trimming cost V 6 bases and J 7 bases, with 10 bases left between them. Germline loops: CDR1 MDHEN, CDR2 SYDVKM. CDR3 sequence: CASSINREQYF. As DNA, the CDR3 is TGTGCCAGCAGCATAAATCGGGAGCAGTACTTC. The complete variable domain, with remaining parts taken from reference TRBV28 and TRBJ2-7, reads DVKVTQSSRYLVKRTGEKVFLECVQDMDHENMFWYRQDPGLGLRLIYFSYDVKMKEKGDIPEGYSVSREKKERFSLILESASTNQTSMYLCASSINREQYFGPGTRLTVT.

In DNA form, the CDR3 reads TGTGCCAGCAGTTCGGTAGAAGAGACCCAGTACTTC. Its protein is CASSSVEETQYF. The J gene is TRBJ2-5, the V gene TRBV28; no clear D. CDR1 and CDR2 from the germline V gene are MDHEN and SYDVKM. The CDR3 is 12 residues long. Between the trimmed V and J ends, which lost 4 bases and 3 bases, there was a span of 6 bases.

By proportion, this clone is large. The V gene is TRBV27, the J gene TRBJ2-7; no clear D. Per the germline V gene, CDR1 is MNHEY and CDR2 is SMNVEV (reference sequence). This CDR3 region has 14 residues. V was pared by 5 bases and J by 0 bases, with 11 bases between. The CDR3 DNA reads TGTGCCAGCAGTCAGTCACAAACCTCCTACGAGCAGTACTTC. It specifies CASSQSQTSYEQYF.